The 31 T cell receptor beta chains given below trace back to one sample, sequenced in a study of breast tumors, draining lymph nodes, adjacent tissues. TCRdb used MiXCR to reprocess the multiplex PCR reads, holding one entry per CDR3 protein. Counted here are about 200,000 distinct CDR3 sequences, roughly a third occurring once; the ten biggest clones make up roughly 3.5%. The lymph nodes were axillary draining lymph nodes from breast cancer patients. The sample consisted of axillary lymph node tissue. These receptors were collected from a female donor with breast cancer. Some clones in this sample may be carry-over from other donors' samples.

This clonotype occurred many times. The CDR3 coding sequence is TGCGCCAGCAGACACGACAGGGGCGAGTCCTACGAGCAGTACTTC. Encoded protein: CASRHDRGESYEQYF. This chain joins TRBV5-1 and TRBJ2-7; 8 positions agree with TRBD1. V gave up 5 bases and J gave up 1 base; unmatched junction bases: 8. Germline CDR1 reads SGHRS; CDR2 reads YFSETQ. The CDR3 contains 15 residues.

The DNA for the CDR3 is TGTGCCAGCAGAACAGACAGGGGGCAAGGCTACACCATATATTTT. This sequence encodes CASRTDRGQGYTIYF. The chain links TRBV6-6 to TRBJ1-3, with TRBD1 matching over 10 bases. V lost 6 bases and J lost 8; bases outside the gene matches: 10. The CDR3 covers 15 residues. CDR1 is MNHNY and CDR2 is SVGAGI in the germline V gene (reference sequence).

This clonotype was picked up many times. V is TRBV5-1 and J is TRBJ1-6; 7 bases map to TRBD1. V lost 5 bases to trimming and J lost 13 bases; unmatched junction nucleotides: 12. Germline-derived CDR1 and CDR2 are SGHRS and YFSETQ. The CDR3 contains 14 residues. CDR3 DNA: TGCGCCAGCAGATCCACAGGGGTTAATACCCCCCTCCACTTT. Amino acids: CASRSTGVNTPLHF.

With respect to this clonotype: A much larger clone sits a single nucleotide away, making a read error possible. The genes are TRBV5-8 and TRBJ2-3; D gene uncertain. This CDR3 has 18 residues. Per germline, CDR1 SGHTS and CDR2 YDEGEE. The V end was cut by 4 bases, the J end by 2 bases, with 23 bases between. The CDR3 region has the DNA TGTGCCAGCAGCGCCCGATTTTCCCGGGTTACTTCCACAGATACGCAGTATTTT. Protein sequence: CASSARFSRVTSTDTQYF.

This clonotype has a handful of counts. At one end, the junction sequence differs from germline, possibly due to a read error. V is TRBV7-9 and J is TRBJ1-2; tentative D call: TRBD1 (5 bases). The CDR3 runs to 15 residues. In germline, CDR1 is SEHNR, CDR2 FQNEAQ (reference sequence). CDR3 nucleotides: TGTGCCAGCAGCTCGAGAAAGGGACGGAGCTATGGCTACCCCTTC. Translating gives CASSSRKGRSYGYPF.

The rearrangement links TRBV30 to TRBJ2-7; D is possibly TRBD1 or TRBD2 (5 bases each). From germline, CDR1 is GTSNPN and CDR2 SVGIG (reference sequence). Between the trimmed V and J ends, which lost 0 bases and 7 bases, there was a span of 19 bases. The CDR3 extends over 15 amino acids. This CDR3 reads CAWSVVGRGTGEQYF. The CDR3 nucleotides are TGTGCCTGGAGTGTCGTTGGGAGAGGGACCGGGGAGCAGTACTTC.

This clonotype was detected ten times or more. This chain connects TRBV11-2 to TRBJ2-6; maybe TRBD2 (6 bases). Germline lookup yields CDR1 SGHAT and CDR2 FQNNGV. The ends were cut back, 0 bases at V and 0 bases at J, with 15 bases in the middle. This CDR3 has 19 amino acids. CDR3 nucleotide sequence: TGTGCCAGCAGCTTAGACGGGGGTAGTGGATTCTCTGGGGCCAACGTCCTGACTTTC. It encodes CASSLDGGSGFSGANVLTF.

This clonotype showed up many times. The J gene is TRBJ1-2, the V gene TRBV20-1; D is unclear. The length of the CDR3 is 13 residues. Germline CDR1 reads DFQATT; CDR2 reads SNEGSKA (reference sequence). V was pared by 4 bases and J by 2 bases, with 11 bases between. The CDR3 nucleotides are TGCAGTGCTAAACCGACGGAGAACTATGGCTACACCTTC. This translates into CSAKPTENYGYTF.

The CDR3 DNA reads as TGCAGTGCTAGTCAACTAGCGGGACAGGGAAATTCACCCCTCCACTTT. This translates into CSASQLAGQGNSPLHF. The rearrangement links TRBV20-1 to TRBJ1-6; TRBD1 matches 9 bases. CDR1 and CDR2 from the germline V gene are DFQATT and SNEGSKA (reference sequence). The CDR3 totals 16 residues. After removal of 3 bases from V and 7 bases from J, the junction contained 10 bases not matched to a gene.

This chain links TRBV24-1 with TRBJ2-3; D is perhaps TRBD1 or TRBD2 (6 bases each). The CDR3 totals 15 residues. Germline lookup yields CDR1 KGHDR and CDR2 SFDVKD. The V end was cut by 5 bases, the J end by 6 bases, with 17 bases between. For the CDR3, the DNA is TGTGCCACCAGTGGGGGGGCGGGACCCCCCGATACGCAGTATTTT. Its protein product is CATSGGAGPPDTQYF.

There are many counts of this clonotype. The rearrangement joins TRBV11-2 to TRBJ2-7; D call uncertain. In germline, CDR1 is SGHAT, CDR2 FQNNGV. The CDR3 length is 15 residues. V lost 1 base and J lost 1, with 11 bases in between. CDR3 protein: CASSLVPRKSYEQYF. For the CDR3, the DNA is TGTGCCAGCAGCTTAGTGCCTAGGAAGTCCTACGAGCAGTACTTC.

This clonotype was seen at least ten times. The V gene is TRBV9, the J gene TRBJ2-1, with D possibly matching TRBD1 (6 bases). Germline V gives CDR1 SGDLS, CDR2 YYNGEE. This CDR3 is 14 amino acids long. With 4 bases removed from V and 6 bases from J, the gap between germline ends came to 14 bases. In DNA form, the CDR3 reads TGTGCCAGCAGCCCAGAGGTAGGGGGCAATGAGCAGTTCTTC. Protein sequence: CASSPEVGGNEQFF.

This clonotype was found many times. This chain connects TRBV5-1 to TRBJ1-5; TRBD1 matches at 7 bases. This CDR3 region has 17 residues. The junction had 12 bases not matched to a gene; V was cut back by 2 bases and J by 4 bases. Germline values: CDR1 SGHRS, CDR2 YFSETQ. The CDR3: CASSLTPQGRGNQPQHF. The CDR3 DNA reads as TGCGCCAGCAGCTTAACCCCACAGGGGAGAGGGAATCAGCCCCAGCATTTT. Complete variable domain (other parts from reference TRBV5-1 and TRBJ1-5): KAGVTQTPRYLIKTRGQQVTLSCSPISGHRSVSWYQQTPGQGLQFLFEYFSETQRNKGNFPGRFSGRQFSNSRSEMNVSTLELGDSALYLCASSLTPQGRGNQPQHFGDGTRLSIL.

Here the CDR3 reads CAISEDVAAINEQYF. DNA of the CDR3: TGTGCCATCAGTGAGGATGTTGCGGCCATCAATGAGCAGTATTTT. The V and J genes are TRBV10-3 and TRBJ2-3; D is undetermined. The CDR3 covers 15 residues. Germline V gives CDR1 ENHRY, CDR2 SYGVKD. The V end was cut by 2 bases, the J end by 11 bases, with 20 bases between.

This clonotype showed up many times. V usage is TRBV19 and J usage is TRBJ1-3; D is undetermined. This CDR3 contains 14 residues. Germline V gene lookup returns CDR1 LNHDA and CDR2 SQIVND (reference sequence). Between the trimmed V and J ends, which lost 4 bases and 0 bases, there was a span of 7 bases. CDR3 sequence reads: CASSKWSSGNTIYF. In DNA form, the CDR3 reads TGTGCCAGTAGTAAATGGAGCTCTGGAAACACCATATATTTT.

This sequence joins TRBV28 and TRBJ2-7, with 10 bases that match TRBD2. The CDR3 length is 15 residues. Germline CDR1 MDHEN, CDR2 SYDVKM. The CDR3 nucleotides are TGTACAAGCAGCGAAACTAGCGGGAAGAGGTACGAGCAGTACTTC. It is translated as CTSSETSGKRYEQYF.

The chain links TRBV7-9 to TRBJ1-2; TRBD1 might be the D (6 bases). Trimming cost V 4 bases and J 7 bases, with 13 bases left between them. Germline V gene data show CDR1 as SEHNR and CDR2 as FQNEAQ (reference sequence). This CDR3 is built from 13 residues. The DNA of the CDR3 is TGTGCCAGCAGCTCCTCAGGGGTTGGTGGCTACACCTTC. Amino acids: CASSSSGVGGYTF.

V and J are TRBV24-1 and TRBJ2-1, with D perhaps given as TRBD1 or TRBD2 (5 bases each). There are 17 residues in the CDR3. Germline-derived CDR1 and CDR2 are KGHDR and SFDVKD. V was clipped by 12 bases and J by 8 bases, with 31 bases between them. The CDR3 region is CAGSLEPGTQTEHEQFF. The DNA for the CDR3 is TGTGCCGGCAGTTTAGAGCCCGGGACCCAAACGGAACATGAGCAGTTCTTC.

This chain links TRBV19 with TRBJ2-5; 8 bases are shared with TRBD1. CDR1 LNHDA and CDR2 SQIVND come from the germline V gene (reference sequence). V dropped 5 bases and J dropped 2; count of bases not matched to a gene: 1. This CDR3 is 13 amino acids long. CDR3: CASSGTGQETQYF. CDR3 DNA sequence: TGTGCCAGTAGTGGGACAGGACAAGAGACCCAGTACTTC.

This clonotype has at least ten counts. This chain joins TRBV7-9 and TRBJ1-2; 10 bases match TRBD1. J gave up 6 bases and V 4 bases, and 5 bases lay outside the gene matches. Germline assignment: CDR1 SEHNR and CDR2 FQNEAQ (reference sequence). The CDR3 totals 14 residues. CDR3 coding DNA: TGTGCCAGCAGCTCCCGGACAGGGGGGAATGGCTACACCTTC. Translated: CASSSRTGGNGYTF.

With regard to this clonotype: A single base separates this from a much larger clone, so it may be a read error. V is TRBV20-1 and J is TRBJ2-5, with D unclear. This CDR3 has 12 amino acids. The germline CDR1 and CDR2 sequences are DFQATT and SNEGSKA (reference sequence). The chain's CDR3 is CSARRLPETPYF. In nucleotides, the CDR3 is TGCAGTGCTAGAAGACTCCCTGAGACCCCGTACTTC.

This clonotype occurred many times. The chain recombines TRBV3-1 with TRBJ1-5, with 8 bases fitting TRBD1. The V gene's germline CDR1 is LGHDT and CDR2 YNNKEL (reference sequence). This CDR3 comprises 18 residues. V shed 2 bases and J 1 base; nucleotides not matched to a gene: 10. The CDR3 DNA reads TGTGCCAGCAGCCAAACCGTCTTGACAGGGGTCAGCAATCAGCCCCAGCATTTT. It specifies CASSQTVLTGVSNQPQHF.

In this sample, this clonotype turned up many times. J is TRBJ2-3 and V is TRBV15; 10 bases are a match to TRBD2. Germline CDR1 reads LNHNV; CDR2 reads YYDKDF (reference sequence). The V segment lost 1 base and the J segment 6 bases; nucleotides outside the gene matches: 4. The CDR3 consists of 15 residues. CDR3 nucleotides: TGTGCCACCAGCAGAGGCAGCGGGGGGGCGGATACGCAGTATTTT. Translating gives CATSRGSGGADTQYF.

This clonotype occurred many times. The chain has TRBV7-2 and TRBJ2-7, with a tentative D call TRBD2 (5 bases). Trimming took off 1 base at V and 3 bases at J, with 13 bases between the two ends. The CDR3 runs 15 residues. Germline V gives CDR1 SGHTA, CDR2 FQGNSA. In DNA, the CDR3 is TGTGCCAGCAGCTTAGTCGGGGAAACAAACTACGAGCAGTACTTC. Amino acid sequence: CASSLVGETNYEQYF. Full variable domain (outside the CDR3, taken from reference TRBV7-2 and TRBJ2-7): GAGVSQSPSNKVTEKGKDVELRCDPISGHTALYWYRQSLGQGLEFLIYFQGNSAPDKSGLPSDRFSAERTGGSVSTLTIQRTQQEDSAVYLCASSLVGETNYEQYFGPGTRLTVT.

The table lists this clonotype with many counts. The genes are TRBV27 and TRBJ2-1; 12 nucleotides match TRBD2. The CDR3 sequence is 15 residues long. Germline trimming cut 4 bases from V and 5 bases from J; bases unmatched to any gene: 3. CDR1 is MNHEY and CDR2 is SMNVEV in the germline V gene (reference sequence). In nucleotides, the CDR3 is TGTGCCAGCAGTTCCTGGACTAGCGGGAACAATGAGCAGTTCTTC. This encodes CASSSWTSGNNEQFF.

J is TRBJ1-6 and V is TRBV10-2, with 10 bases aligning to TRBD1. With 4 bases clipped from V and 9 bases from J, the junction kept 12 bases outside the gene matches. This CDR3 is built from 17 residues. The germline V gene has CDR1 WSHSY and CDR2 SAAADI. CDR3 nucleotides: TGCGCCAGCAGTGGGACAGGGGGTAAGGGGGGGGGTTCACCCCTCCACTTT. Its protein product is CASSGTGGKGGGSPLHF.

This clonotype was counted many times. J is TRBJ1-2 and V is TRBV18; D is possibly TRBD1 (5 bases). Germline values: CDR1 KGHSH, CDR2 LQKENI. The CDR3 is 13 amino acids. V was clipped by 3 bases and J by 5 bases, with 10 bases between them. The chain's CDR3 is CASSPDIEYGYTF. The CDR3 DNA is TGTGCCAGCTCACCGGACATTGAGTATGGCTACACCTTC. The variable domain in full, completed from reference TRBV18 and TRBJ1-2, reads NAGVMQNPRHLVRRRGQEARLRCSPMKGHSHVYWYRQLPEEGLKFMVYLQKENIIDESGMPKERFSAEFPKEGPSILRIQQVVRGDSAAYFCASSPDIEYGYTFGSGTRLTVV.

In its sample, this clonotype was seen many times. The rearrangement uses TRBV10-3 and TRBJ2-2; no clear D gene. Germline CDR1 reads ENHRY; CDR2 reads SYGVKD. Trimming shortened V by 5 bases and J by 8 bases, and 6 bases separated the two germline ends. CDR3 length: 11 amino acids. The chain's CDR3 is CAISYAGELFF. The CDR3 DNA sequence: TGTGCCATCAGTTATGCTGGGGAGCTGTTTTTT.

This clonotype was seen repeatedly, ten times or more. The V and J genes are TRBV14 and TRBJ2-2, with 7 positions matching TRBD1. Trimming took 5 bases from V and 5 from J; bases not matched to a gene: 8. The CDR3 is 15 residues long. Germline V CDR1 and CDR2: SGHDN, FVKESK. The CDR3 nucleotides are TGTGCCAGCAGCACGTACAGGGGCAGGACCGGGGAGCTGTTTTTT. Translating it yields CASSTYRGRTGELFF.

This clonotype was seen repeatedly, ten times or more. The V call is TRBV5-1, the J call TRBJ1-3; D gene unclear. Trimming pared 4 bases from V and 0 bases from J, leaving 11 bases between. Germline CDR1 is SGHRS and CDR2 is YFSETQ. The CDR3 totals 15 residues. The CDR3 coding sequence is TGCGCCAGCAGCCCCGGACGGGACTCTGGAAACACCATATATTTT. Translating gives CASSPGRDSGNTIYF.

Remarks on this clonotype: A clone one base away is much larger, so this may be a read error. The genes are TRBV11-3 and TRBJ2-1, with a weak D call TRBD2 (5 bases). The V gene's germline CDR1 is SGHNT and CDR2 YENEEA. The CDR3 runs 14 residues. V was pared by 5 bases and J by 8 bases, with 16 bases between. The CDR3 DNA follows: TGTGCCAGCAGCACCCCGGGGTACGAGGATGAGCAGTTCTTC. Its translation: CASSTPGYEDEQFF. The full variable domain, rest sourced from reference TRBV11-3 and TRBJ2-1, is EAGVVQSPRYKIIEKKQPVAFWCNPISGHNTLYWYLQNLGQGPELLIRYENEEAVDDSQLPKDRFSAERLKGVDSTLKIQPAELGDSAVYLCASSTPGYEDEQFFGPGTRLTVL.